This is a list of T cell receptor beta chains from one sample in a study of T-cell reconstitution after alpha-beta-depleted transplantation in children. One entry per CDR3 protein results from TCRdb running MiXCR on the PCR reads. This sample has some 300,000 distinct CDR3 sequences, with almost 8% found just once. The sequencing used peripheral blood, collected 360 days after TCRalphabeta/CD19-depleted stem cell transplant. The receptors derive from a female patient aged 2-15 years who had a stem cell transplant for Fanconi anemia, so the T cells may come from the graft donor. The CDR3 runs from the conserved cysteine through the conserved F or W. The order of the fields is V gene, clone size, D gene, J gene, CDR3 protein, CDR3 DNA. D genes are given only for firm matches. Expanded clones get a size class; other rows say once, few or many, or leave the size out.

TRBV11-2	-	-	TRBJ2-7	CASSPSSGSYEQYF	TGTGCCAGCAGCCCTTCGTCGGGTTCCTACGAGCAGTACTTC
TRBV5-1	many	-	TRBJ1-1	CASSPWWGTEAFF	TGCGCCAGCAGCCCCTGGTGGGGCACTGAAGCTTTCTTT
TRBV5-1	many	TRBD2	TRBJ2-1	CASSGGLAGGPGEQFF	TGCGCCAGCAGCGGGGGACTAGCGGGGGGGCCTGGTGAGCAGTTCTTC
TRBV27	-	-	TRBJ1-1	CASGVSSTEAFF	TGTGCCAGTGGGGTATCATCGACTGAAGCTTTCTTT
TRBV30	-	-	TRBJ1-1	CAGENTGNTEAFF	TGTGCCGGGGAAAACACAGGGAACACTGAAGCTTTCTTT
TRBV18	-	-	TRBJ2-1	CASSPLSGDEQFF	TGTGCCAGCTCACCACTGTCAGGCGATGAGCAGTTCTTC
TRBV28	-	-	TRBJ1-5	CASSLGLQPQPQHF	TGTGCCAGCAGTTTGGGGTTACAGCCTCAGCCCCAGCATTTT
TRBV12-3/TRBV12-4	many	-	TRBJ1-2	CASSLVPLYGYTF	TGTGCCAGCAGTTTAGTGCCGCTCTATGGCTACACCTTC
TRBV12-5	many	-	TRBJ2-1	CASSQYDNEQFF	TGTGCTAGTAGCCAGTATGACAATGAGCAGTTCTTC
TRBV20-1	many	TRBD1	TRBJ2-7	CSARVQGAIYEQYF	TGCAGTGCTAGAGTTCAGGGGGCGATCTACGAGCAGTACTTC
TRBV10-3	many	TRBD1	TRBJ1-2	CAITADRAYGYTF	TGTGCCATCACTGCGGACAGGGCCTATGGCTACACCTTC
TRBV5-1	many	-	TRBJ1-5	CASSLGGDQPQHF	TGCGCCAGCAGCCTCGGGGGAGATCAGCCCCAGCATTTT
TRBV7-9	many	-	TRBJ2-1	CASSQEGQSYNEQFF	TGTGCCAGCAGCCAGGAGGGACAGTCCTACAATGAGCAGTTCTTC
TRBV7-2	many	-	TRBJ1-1	CASSLATGMNTEAFF	TGTGCCAGCAGCTTAGCGACAGGAATGAACACTGAAGCTTTCTTT
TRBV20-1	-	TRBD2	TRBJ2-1	CSARTSGGMSSYNEQFF	TGCAGTGCTAGAACCAGCGGGGGAATGAGCTCCTACAATGAGCAGTTCTTC
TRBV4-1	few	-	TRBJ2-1	CASSRPVGRGNEQFF	TGCGCCAGCAGCCGACCCGTTGGCAGGGGCAATGAGCAGTTCTTC
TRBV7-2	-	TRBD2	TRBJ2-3	CASSLASLAGGQLGIKDTQYF	TGTGCCAGCAGCTTAGCTTCACTAGCGGGAGGGCAACTGGGTATTAAGGATACGCAGTATTTT